These T cell receptor beta chains were read from a single sample in a study of cytomegalovirus exposure and HLA in healthy donors. The table came from immunoSEQ multiplex PCR; TCRdb's copy has only in-frame clones and leaves some out. The table lists 200,000 to 250,000 clones, roughly 82% of them singletons. The sample consisted of PBMCs. Every receptor here comes from a woman between 40 and 55 years old in good health and CMV-seropositive. The CDR3 runs from the conserved cysteine through the conserved F or W. Fields, in order: CDR3 length, J gene, D gene, V gene, clone size, CDR3 DNA, CDR3 protein. A D gene is named only where the DNA matches it firmly. The listing skips clone size in some rows; elsewhere it reads once, few, many or a size class.

length: 16
J: TRBJ2-7
D: TRBD2
V: TRBV9
size: once
DNA: TGTGCCAGCAGCCCACTAGCGGGAGGAGACTCCTACGAGCAGTACTTC
CDR3: CASSPLAGGDSYEQYF

length: 14
J: TRBJ1-2
D: .
V: TRBV19
size: .
DNA: TGTGCCAGTAGTATTAGCGGTACTAACTATGGCTACACCTTC
CDR3: CASSISGTNYGYTF

length: 13
J: TRBJ2-1
D: TRBD2
V: TRBV30
size: .
DNA: TGTGCCTTCCCGGGGCTAGCGGGCAATGAGCAGTTCTTC
CDR3: CAFPGLAGNEQFF

length: 19
J: TRBJ2-7
D: TRBD2
V: TRBV27
size: .
DNA: TGTGCCAGCAGTTTAGGGCCAGTGCCGGGCGGGAGATTATCCTACGAGCAGTACTTC
CDR3: CASSLGPVPGGRLSYEQYF

length: 16
J: TRBJ2-7
D: TRBD1
V: TRBV25-1
size: .
DNA: TGTGCCAGCAGTAAAAAGGTCGGGGACAGGGTCTACGAGCAGTACTTC
CDR3: CASSKKVGDRVYEQYF

length: 13
J: TRBJ1-1
D: .
V: TRBV5-1
size: .
DNA: TGCGCCAGCAGCTCGCAGGGTAGCACTGAAGCTTTCTTT
CDR3: CASSSQGSTEAFF

length: 15
J: TRBJ2-3
D: TRBD2
V: TRBV6-5
size: .
DNA: TGTGCCACCCGACCCTCGGGGGGAAGGACAGATACGCAGTATTTT
CDR3: CATRPSGGRTDTQYF

length: 17
J: TRBJ1-3
D: TRBD1
V: TRBV18
size: once
DNA: TGTGCCAGCTCACCAAGACCGCCAGGGGGTTCTGGAAACACCATATATTTT
CDR3: CASSPRPPGGSGNTIYF

length: 16
J: TRBJ2-1
D: .
V: TRBV11-2
size: once
DNA: TGTGCCAGCAGCTTAGGGAGCCTATACAACACCAATGAGCAGTTCTTC
CDR3: CASSLGSLYNTNEQFF

length: 13
J: TRBJ2-7
D: .
V: TRBV5-1
size: .
DNA: TGCGCCAGCAGCTTGGCTCTCGGGTACGGGCAGTACTTC
CDR3: CASSLALGYGQYF

length: 13
J: TRBJ1-1
D: .
V: TRBV2
size: .
DNA: TGTGCCAGCAGGGGATCCCAGGGGTTTGTAGCCTTCTTT
CDR3: CASRGSQGFVAFF

length: 16
J: TRBJ2-3
D: TRBD2
V: TRBV5-1
size: .
DNA: TGCGCCAGCAGCACAAGACTAGCGGGAGGTGCAGATACGCAGTATTTT
CDR3: CASSTRLAGGADTQYF

length: 14
J: TRBJ1-1
D: TRBD1
V: TRBV13
size: .
DNA: TGTGCCAGCAGCCGGGACAGGACCCTCAAAGAAGCTTTCTTT
CDR3: CASSRDRTLKEAFF

length: 16
J: TRBJ2-3
D: .
V: TRBV7-9
size: .
DNA: TGTGCCAGCACCCTCAAGGGGGACGGGGGCACAGATACGCAGTATTTT
CDR3: CASTLKGDGGTDTQYF

length: 13
J: TRBJ1-1
D: .
V: TRBV6-4
size: .
DNA: TGTGCCAGCGGGAGCGGGGCCGGCACTGAAGCTTTCTTT
CDR3: CASGSGAGTEAFF

length: 17
J: TRBJ2-7
D: TRBD1
V: TRBV5-1
size: .
DNA: TGCGCCAGCAGCCCACGCGAAGGGACAGGGACTCCCTCCGAGCAGTACTTC
CDR3: CASSPREGTGTPSEQYF

length: 13
J: TRBJ2-2
D: .
V: TRBV4-1
size: .
DNA: TGCGCCAGCACCCGTATGGAGACCGGGGAGCTGTTTTTT
CDR3: CASTRMETGELFF

length: 18
J: TRBJ2-1
D: TRBD2
V: TRBV30
size: .
DNA: TGTGCCTGCCCCGGAGCTAGCGGGGGGGGGAGCTCCTACAATGAGCAGTTCTTC
CDR3: CACPGASGGGSSYNEQFF

length: 13
J: TRBJ1-1
D: TRBD1
V: TRBV29-1
size: .
DNA: TGCAGCGTTGAAGAGGACAGGGGCGCTGAAGCTTTCTTT
CDR3: CSVEEDRGAEAFF

length: 13
J: TRBJ2-5
D: .
V: TRBV5-5
size: .
DNA: TGTGCCAGCAGCTTGGCAGTCGCAGAGACCCAGTACTTC
CDR3: CASSLAVAETQYF

length: 16
J: TRBJ1-5
D: TRBD1
V: TRBV5-6
size: .
DNA: TGTGCCAACCTTGCCTGTATTGGGACAGCAAATCAGCCCCAGCATTTT
CDR3: CANLACIGTANQPQHF

length: 13
J: TRBJ1-1
D: .
V: TRBV5-4
size: .
DNA: TGTGCCAGCAGTTTCCAGGGGCTTGAAGAAGCTTTCTTT
CDR3: CASSFQGLEEAFF

length: 13
J: TRBJ2-1
D: .
V: TRBV7-9
size: .
DNA: TGTGCCAGCAGCTCCTTTCGAGCTCCTGAGCAGTTCTTC
CDR3: CASSSFRAPEQFF

length: 14
J: TRBJ2-6
D: .
V: TRBV19
size: few
DNA: TGTGCCAGTATCCAGGTGGCCGGGGCCAACGTCCTGACTTTC
CDR3: CASIQVAGANVLTF

length: 15
J: TRBJ1-2
D: .
V: TRBV5-6
size: .
DNA: TGTGCCAGCAGCTCGCTTCGGGGTGGGAACTATGGCTACACCTTC
CDR3: CASSSLRGGNYGYTF

length: 14
J: TRBJ2-3
D: .
V: TRBV9
size: once
DNA: TGTGCCAGCAGCGTAGAACCCGGCGGAGATACGCAGTATTTT
CDR3: CASSVEPGGDTQYF

length: 13
J: TRBJ2-3
D: TRBD1
V: TRBV11-2
size: .
DNA: TGTGCTACGGACAGGGACTTCACAGATACGCAGTATTTT
CDR3: CATDRDFTDTQYF

length: 15
J: TRBJ2-7
D: TRBD2
V: TRBV5-5
size: .
DNA: TGTGCCAGCAGCTACCTAGCGGGGGTCTCCTACGAGCAGTACTTC
CDR3: CASSYLAGVSYEQYF

length: 17
J: TRBJ2-2
D: TRBD1
V: TRBV28
size: .
DNA: TGTGCCAGCGAGTCCCCTGGGGCAGGGGGCTTGACCGGGGAGCTGTTTTTT
CDR3: CASESPGAGGLTGELFF

length: 16
J: TRBJ2-7
D: TRBD1
V: TRBV4-1
size: few
DNA: TGCGCCAGCAGCCAAGAAGGGGGCCCGAGCTCCTACGAGCAGTACTTC
CDR3: CASSQEGGPSSYEQYF

length: 20
J: TRBJ2-1
D: TRBD1
V: TRBV7-3
size: .
DNA: TGTGCCAGCAGCTTACGACATCTCCCGGGACAGGGACGATCCTACAATGAGCAGTTCTTC
CDR3: CASSLRHLPGQGRSYNEQFF

length: 15
J: TRBJ1-1
D: .
V: TRBV5-1
size: .
DNA: TGCGCCAGCAGCTTGGGGGTGGGGGGGCAAACTGAAGCTTTCTTT
CDR3: CASSLGVGGQTEAFF

length: 15
J: TRBJ2-7
D: .
V: TRBV4-1
size: .
DNA: TGCGCCAGCAGCCAAGTCGCGGGACAGAGCTACGAGCAGTACTTC
CDR3: CASSQVAGQSYEQYF

length: 13
J: TRBJ2-7
D: .
V: TRBV7-2
size: .
DNA: TGTGCCAGCAGACCTGGGACTGCAAGGTTGCAGTACTTC
CDR3: CASRPGTARLQYF

length: 13
J: TRBJ1-1
D: TRBD1
V: TRBV10-3
size: few
DNA: TGTGCCATCAGCGGACAGGAGAACACTGAAGCTTTCTTT
CDR3: CAISGQENTEAFF

length: 14
J: TRBJ2-7
D: .
V: TRBV19
size: .
DNA: TGTGCCAGTAGTATAGCAGCGGACTCCTACGAGCAGTACTTC
CDR3: CASSIAADSYEQYF

length: 14
J: TRBJ1-1
D: TRBD1
V: TRBV7-2
size: .
DNA: TGTGCCAGCAGCCCACAGGGGGCGGTCACTGAAGCTTTCTTT
CDR3: CASSPQGAVTEAFF

length: 15
J: TRBJ2-7
D: .
V: TRBV5-6
size: .
DNA: TGTGCCAGCAGCCCGGGGACAGGCGGGAGCTACGAGCAGTACTTC
CDR3: CASSPGTGGSYEQYF

length: 14
J: TRBJ1-5
D: .
V: TRBV2
size: .
DNA: TGTGCCAGCAGTGTACAGGGAAGCAATCAGCCCCAGCATTTT
CDR3: CASSVQGSNQPQHF

length: 13
J: TRBJ2-7
D: .
V: TRBV28
size: .
DNA: TGTGCCAGCAGCTTTCCTGGACATCTCGAGCAGTACTTC
CDR3: CASSFPGHLEQYF

length: 12
J: TRBJ1-2
D: .
V: TRBV30
size: .
DNA: TGTGCCTGTCCCCTGGCCAGCTATGGCTACACCTTC
CDR3: CACPLASYGYTF

length: 16
J: TRBJ2-3
D: .
V: TRBV19
size: .
DNA: TGTGCCAGTAGTCCTCGGGCGCAGCGGAGCACAGATACGCAGTATTTT
CDR3: CASSPRAQRSTDTQYF

length: 12
J: TRBJ2-7
D: TRBD1
V: TRBV29-1
size: .
DNA: TGCAGCGCCGCCCCCACAGGGGAATGGCAGTACTTC
CDR3: CSAAPTGEWQYF

length: 17
J: TRBJ2-7
D: TRBD2
V: TRBV7-3
size: .
DNA: TGTGCCAGCAGCTTAGGCCTACTAGCGGGGGTTCCCCACGAGCAGTACTTC
CDR3: CASSLGLLAGVPHEQYF

length: 12
J: TRBJ1-5
D: TRBD1
V: TRBV7-9
size: few
DNA: TGTGCCAGCACACAGGGGGGTCAGCCCCAGCATTTT
CDR3: CASTQGGQPQHF

length: 14
J: TRBJ1-1
D: .
V: TRBV27
size: .
DNA: TGTGCCAGCAGCTCACAGGGAGTGAACACTGAAGCTTTCTTT
CDR3: CASSSQGVNTEAFF

length: 14
J: TRBJ2-1
D: .
V: TRBV6-5
size: .
DNA: TGTGCCAGCAGTTACTTAATGGGAGCCAATGAGCAGTTCTTC
CDR3: CASSYLMGANEQFF

length: 16
J: TRBJ2-2
D: TRBD2
V: TRBV9
size: few
DNA: TGTGCCAGCAGCGTAGGGGCTAGCGGGAGTACCGGGGAGCTGTTTTTT
CDR3: CASSVGASGSTGELFF

length: 14
J: TRBJ2-7
D: TRBD1
V: TRBV13
size: .
DNA: TGTGCCAGCAGCTCCAGACAGGGGGCTGACGAGCAGTACTTC
CDR3: CASSSRQGADEQYF

length: 16
J: TRBJ2-1
D: TRBD2
V: TRBV29-1
size: .
DNA: TGCAGCGTTGAATCATGGGCCGGGACTAGCGTCAATGAGCAGTTCTTC
CDR3: CSVESWAGTSVNEQFF

length: 16
J: TRBJ2-7
D: TRBD2
V: TRBV6-6
size: .
DNA: TGTGCCAGCAGTTACGGGGAGGGCGGGAGGGCCTACGAGCAGTACTTC
CDR3: CASSYGEGGRAYEQYF

length: 16
J: TRBJ1-2
D: .
V: TRBV15
size: .
DNA: TGTGCCACCAGCAGAGATCGAAATAGTTTTAACTATGGCTACACCTTC
CDR3: CATSRDRNSFNYGYTF

length: 18
J: TRBJ1-6
D: .
V: TRBV30
size: few
DNA: TGTGCCTGGAGTCCTCAACGGGGGGGGGCATCTAATAATTCACCCCTCCACTTT
CDR3: CAWSPQRGGASNNSPLHF

length: 13
J: TRBJ2-7
D: .
V: TRBV21-1
size: .
DNA: TGTGCCAGCAGCAAAGGACAGGGATACGAGCAGTACTTC
CDR3: CASSKGQGYEQYF

length: 16
J: TRBJ2-3
D: TRBD2
V: TRBV19
size: .
DNA: TGTGCCAGTAGTATAGTCGGCACTAGCGGGCAGGATACGCAGTATTTT
CDR3: CASSIVGTSGQDTQYF

length: 15
J: TRBJ2-3
D: TRBD1
V: TRBV6-7
size: .
DNA: TGTGCCAGCAGTCAGACAGGGCAAAGCACAGATACGCAGTATTTT
CDR3: CASSQTGQSTDTQYF

length: 14
J: TRBJ1-2
D: .
V: TRBV4-3
size: .
DNA: TGCGCCAGCAGCCAAGATTACAGGCCCCATGGCTACACCTTC
CDR3: CASSQDYRPHGYTF

length: 18
J: TRBJ2-2
D: TRBD2
V: TRBV7-2
size: .
DNA: TGTGCCAGCAGCTTAGTAGTACTAGCGGGGGGCTACACCGGGGAGCTGTTTTTT
CDR3: CASSLVVLAGGYTGELFF